This T cell receptor (beta chain) emerged from a study of shared clonotypes between healthy human individuals. Per the germline V gene, CDR1 is WNHNN and CDR2 is SYGVQD (reference sequence). CDR3 length: 14 amino acids. V was pared by 0 bases and J by 3 bases, with 8 bases between. This clone was seen just once. Positively selected for CCR7, the CD45RO-negative cells used as naive CD8 cells excluded terminally differentiated effector memory CD45RA+ cells. Libraries were prepared by immunoSEQ multiplex PCR; TCRdb keeps only in-frame clonotypes and omits some of them. The data contain about 2 million clones, approximately 94% of them singletons.

The genes are TRBV10-1 and TRBJ1-1, with D perhaps TRBD1 (5 bases). The TCR originated in a man younger than 35 in good health. The source material was naive CD8+ T cells sorted from blood. The CDR3, as DNA: TGCGCCAGCAGTGAGTCCGGGGGGTACACTGAAGCTTTCTTT. Translating gives CASSESGGYTEAFF.